What follows is one T cell receptor (beta chain) and its context. The antigen is undetermined. The CDR3 extends 3 residues past the end of the read, so its final part is completed from the germline J gene. The data originate from a study of T cells in women clearing cervical HPV infection. Findings and caveats of the study: CIN3+ cases had significantly higher TCR repertoire richness than controls, but evenness did not differ.

Generated by immunoSEQ multiplex PCR, the TCRdb table keeps only in-frame clones and is missing some. The sample holds approximately 23,000 clones. Between the trimmed V and J ends, which lost 3 bases and 2 bases, there was a span of 9 bases. The CDR3 is made up of 14 amino acids. Germline assignment: CDR1 MDHEN and CDR2 SYDVKM. The chain couples TRBV28 to TRBJ2-3; a weak D match, TRBD2 (6 bases). The source is a woman aged 18 to 75 with a cervical HPV16 infection that either progressed to CIN3+ or cleared (not recorded which). The sequenced material came from blood buffy coat. CDR3 bases read: TGTGCCAGCAGTTTGGGGACTCCCACAGATACG. This encodes CASSLGTPTDT. Given in full, the CDR3 is CASSLGTPTDTQYF.